This T cell receptor (beta chain) came from a study of T cells in tuberculosis. As for the study in general: Sequenced TCRs come from CD1B-GMM tetramer-binding T cells. Findings of the study overall: Some low-affinity tetramer-binding T cells may be absent from this sample.

Sorting used thawed, overnight-rested PBMC stained with anti-CD3, a viability dye and GMM-loaded CD1B tetramer. The lipid loaded on the CD1B tetramers was C32 glucose monomycolate from Rhodococcus equi. CD14-expressing monocytes were removed from PBMC before cryopreservation and sorting. Libraries were prepared by immunoSEQ multiplex PCR; TCRdb keeps only in-frame clonotypes and omits some of them. The sample contains 88,000 or so clones, roughly 93% of which appear only once. As to this clone: Other DNA sequences from this sample encode an identical CDR3 as well.

Germline lookup yields CDR1 KGHSH and CDR2 LQKENI. This CDR3 contains 15 residues. J lost 1 base, V lost 2 bases, and 0 bases had no gene match. The receptor was derived from an adult woman with latent tuberculosis. Sequencing was carried out using CD1b-GMM tetramer-negative cells sorted from PBMCs. V is TRBV18 and J is TRBJ2-1; 9 bases are shared with TRBD1. DNA of the CDR3: TGTGCCAGCTCACCAGGGACAGGGTCCTACAATGAGCAGTTCTTC. This gives the protein CASSPGTGSYNEQFF.